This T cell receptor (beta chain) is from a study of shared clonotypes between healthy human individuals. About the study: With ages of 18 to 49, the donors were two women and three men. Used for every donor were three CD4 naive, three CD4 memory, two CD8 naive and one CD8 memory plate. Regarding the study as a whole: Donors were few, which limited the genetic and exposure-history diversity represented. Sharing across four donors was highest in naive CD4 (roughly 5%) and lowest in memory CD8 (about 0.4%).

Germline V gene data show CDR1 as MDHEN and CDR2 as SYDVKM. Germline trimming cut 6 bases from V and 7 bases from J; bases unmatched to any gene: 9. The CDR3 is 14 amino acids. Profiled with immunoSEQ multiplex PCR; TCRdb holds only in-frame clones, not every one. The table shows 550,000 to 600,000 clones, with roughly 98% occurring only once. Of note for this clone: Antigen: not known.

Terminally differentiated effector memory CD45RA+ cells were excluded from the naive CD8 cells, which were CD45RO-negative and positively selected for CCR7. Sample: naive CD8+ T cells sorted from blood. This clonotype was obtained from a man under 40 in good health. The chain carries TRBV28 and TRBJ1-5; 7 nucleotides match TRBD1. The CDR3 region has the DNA TGTGCCAGCAGCGAGACAGGGTTCGGACAGCCCCAGCATTTT. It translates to CASSETGFGQPQHF.